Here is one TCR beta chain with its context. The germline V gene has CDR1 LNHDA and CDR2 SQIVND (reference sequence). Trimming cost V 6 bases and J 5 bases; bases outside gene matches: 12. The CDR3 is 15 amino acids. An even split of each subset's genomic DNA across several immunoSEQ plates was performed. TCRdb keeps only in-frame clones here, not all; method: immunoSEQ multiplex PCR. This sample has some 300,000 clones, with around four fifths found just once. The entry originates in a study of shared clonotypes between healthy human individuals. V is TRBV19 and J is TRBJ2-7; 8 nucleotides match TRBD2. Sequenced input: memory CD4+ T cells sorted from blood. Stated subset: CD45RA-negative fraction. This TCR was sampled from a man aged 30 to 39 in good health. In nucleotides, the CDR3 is TGTGCCAGTAGCTTCCCTAAAGCGGGAGCGCACGAGCAGTACTTC. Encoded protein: CASSFPKAGAHEQYF.